The 18 T cell receptor beta chains listed next were all sequenced from one sample in a study of cytomegalovirus exposure and HLA in healthy donors. PCR employed 60 Vbeta and 13 Jbeta primers. The repertoire was sequenced with immunoSEQ multiplex PCR; TCRdb's copy has only in-frame clones and lacks some. The sample contains roughly 120,000 clones, about four fifths of which appear only once. The sample was PBMCs. These receptors came from a young man in good health and CMV-seropositive.

CDR3 region: CASSVLEAAGNTIYF. The CDR3 DNA sequence: TGTGCCAGCAGCGTATTGGAGGCGGCTGGAAACACCATATATTTT. The V and J genes are TRBV9 and TRBJ1-3; D is undetermined. The CDR3 runs to 15 residues. Trimming took off 1 base at V and 2 bases at J, with 10 bases between the two ends. Germline V gene lookup returns CDR1 SGDLS and CDR2 YYNGEE.

This clone has only one observation. V gene TRBV14 combines with J gene TRBJ2-7, with 8 bases matching TRBD2. Per germline, CDR1 SGHDN and CDR2 FVKESK. The CDR3 is 13 amino acids. V was pared by 8 bases and J by 6 bases, with 9 bases of the junction left unmatched. The CDR3 coding sequence is TGTGCCAGCGGTAGGCTAGCGGGTGCCGAGCAGTACTTC. This sequence encodes CASGRLAGAEQYF.

The V gene is TRBV30, the J gene TRBJ2-3; tentatively, D is TRBD1 (6 bases). Germline CDR1 reads GTSNPN; CDR2 reads SVGIG (reference sequence). This CDR3 spans 14 amino acids. Trimming cost V 0 bases and J 3 bases, with 10 bases left between them. The CDR3 reads CAWSVVQGTDTQYF. The DNA for the CDR3 is TGTGCCTGGAGTGTAGTCCAGGGGACAGATACGCAGTATTTT.

This clone was observed a single time. The rearrangement uses TRBV2 and TRBJ1-1, with 7 bases matching TRBD1. The CDR3 has 14 amino acids. V lost 5 bases to trimming and J lost 0 bases; unmatched junction nucleotides: 3. CDR1 and CDR2 from the germline V gene are SNHLY and FYNNEI. The CDR3 region has the DNA TGTGCCAGCAGTACCCAGGGGGTGAACACTGAAGCTTTCTTT. This sequence encodes CASSTQGVNTEAFF.

The count of this clone is one. The V call is TRBV5-1, the J call TRBJ1-1, with a weak D call TRBD1 (6 bases). V was cut by 1 base and J by 2 bases, with 12 bases left in between. The CDR3 is 15 residues long. Germline CDR1 is SGHRS and CDR2 is YFSETQ. CDR3 coding DNA: TGCGCCAGCAGCTTGTTGGGACACCAAAACACTGAAGCTTTCTTT. Protein: CASSLLGHQNTEAFF.

This clone has only a few counts. The genes are TRBV4-1 and TRBJ1-1, with D perhaps matching TRBD1 (5 bases). CDR1 is MGHRA and CDR2 is YSYEKL in the germline V gene. The CDR3 spans 14 residues. Trimming took 3 bases from V and 2 from J, leaving 10 bases between them. The CDR3 region is CASSQEGINTEAFF. As DNA, the CDR3 is TGCGCCAGCAGCCAGGAGGGGATAAACACTGAAGCTTTCTTT.

The chain recombines TRBV5-6 with TRBJ1-6; no firm D call. Trimming left V 0 bases short and J 7 bases short, with 8 bases between. The V gene's germline CDR1 is SGHDT and CDR2 YYEEEE. This CDR3 region has 14 residues. As DNA, the CDR3 is TGTGCCAGCAGCTTGGTGGGAGCCAATTCACCCCTCCACTTT. It specifies CASSLVGANSPLHF.

This clone was recorded only once. The chain uses TRBV27 and TRBJ1-6, with 9 nucleotides matching TRBD1. CDR1 is MNHEY, CDR2 SMNVEV, per germline (reference sequence). CDR3 size: 16 residues. V lost 7 bases and J lost 7; bases outside the gene matches: 11. CDR3: CASTKFDGQGNSPLHF. Here the CDR3 DNA reads TGTGCCAGCACCAAATTCGACGGACAGGGGAATTCACCCCTCCACTTT.

By sample share, this clone is medium-sized. J is TRBJ2-5 and V is TRBV13; D ambiguous. V lost 5 bases and J 2 bases, leaving 15 bases between the germline ends. CDR1 is PRHDT, CDR2 FYEKMQ, per germline (reference sequence). This CDR3 is 15 amino acids long. The CDR3, as DNA: TGTGCCAGCAGCACTTCCCCTTGGGCGCAAGAGACCCAGTACTTC. Its translation is CASSTSPWAQETQYF.

The chain is built from TRBV5-6 and TRBJ1-1; no clear D. The V and J ends lost 0 bases and 0 bases respectively, with 9 bases between them. The CDR3 length is 15 residues. Looked up from germline, CDR1 is SGHDT and CDR2 is YYEEEE. The CDR3 DNA follows: TGTGCCAGCAGCTTGGAGGCAGGCATGAACACTGAAGCTTTCTTT. This gives the protein CASSLEAGMNTEAFF.

This clone was observed a few times. This chain connects TRBV7-9 to TRBJ2-7; TRBD1 might be the D (5 bases). This CDR3 contains 13 residues. V was trimmed by 6 bases and J by 6 bases, leaving 15 bases between them. Germline V gene data show CDR1 as SEHNR and CDR2 as FQNEAQ (reference sequence). The CDR3 DNA follows: TGTGCCAGCAGAGGGTTACAGCAGGGCGAGCAGTACGTC. It is translated as CASRGLQQGEQYV.

Concerning this clone: One end of the junction is discordant with germline, which a read error may explain. The V gene is TRBV5-1, the J gene TRBJ1-1; D perhaps matches TRBD1 (6 bases). The CDR3 is 15 amino acids. Germline V gene sequence: CDR1 SGHRS, CDR2 YFSETQ. CDR3: CASSSTPDRNPEAFF. CDR3 coding DNA: TGCGCCAGCAGCTCCACCCCTGACAGGAACCCTGAAGCTTTCTTT. Drawing the rest from reference TRBV5-1 and TRBJ1-1, the complete variable domain is KAGVTQTPRYLIKTRGQQVTLSCSPISGHRSVSWYQQTPGQGLQFLFEYFSETQRNKGNFPGRFSGRQFSNSRSEMNVSTLELGDSALYLCASSSTPDRNPEAFFGQGTRLTVV.

This rearrangement joins TRBV5-6 to TRBJ2-3; TRBD1 matches 7 bases. Germline V lookup: CDR1 SGHDT, CDR2 YYEEEE. With 0 bases clipped from V and 1 base from J, the junction kept 5 bases outside the gene matches. The CDR3 runs 16 residues. The CDR3, as DNA: TGTGCCAGCAGCTTGGGGGGTCAGGGGGGCACAGATACGCAGTATTTT. Translation: CASSLGGQGGTDTQYF. Together with reference TRBV5-6 and TRBJ2-3, the CDR3 gives the full variable domain: DAGVTQSPTHLIKTRGQQVTLRCSPKSGHDTVSWYQQALGQGPQFIFQYYEEEERQRGNFPDRFSGHQFPNYSSELNVNALLLGDSALYLCASSLGGQGGTDTQYFGPGTRLTVL.

The chain links TRBV10-3 to TRBJ2-2; 14 bases are shared with TRBD2. Germline V gene lookup returns CDR1 ENHRY and CDR2 SYGVKD. Trimming at V came to 6 bases and at J to 2 bases, leaving 11 bases not matched to a gene. CDR3 size: 19 residues. In nucleotides, the CDR3 is TGTGCCATCAGCACCGGACTAGCGGGAGGAGTTGGCAACACCGGGGAGCTGTTTTTT. This gives the protein CAISTGLAGGVGNTGELFF.

In this sample, this clone turned up a few times. CDR3 DNA sequence: TGCGCCAGCAGCCAAGAGGGACTAGGAGACCGCACAGATACGCAGTATTTT. Protein: CASSQEGLGDRTDTQYF. The chain carries TRBV4-1 and TRBJ2-3, with 8 positions matching TRBD2. V was clipped by 0 bases and J by 1 base; unmatched bases: 6. This CDR3 contains 17 residues. CDR1 and CDR2 (germline): MGHRA, YSYEKL.

This chain joins TRBV6-5 and TRBJ2-1, with TRBD2 matching over 9 bases. With V trimmed by 9 bases and J by 1 base, 7 bases remained unmatched. Looked up from germline, CDR1 is MNHEY and CDR2 is SVGAGI. There are 15 residues in the CDR3. The CDR3 region has the DNA TGTGCCAGTAAGCTGACTAGCGGATCCTACAATGAGCAGTTCTTC. Protein: CASKLTSGSYNEQFF.

The rearrangement uses TRBV18 and TRBJ1-1; no clear D gene. The CDR3 runs 13 residues. V dropped 2 bases and J dropped 1 base, with 5 bases sitting between them. The germline CDR1 and CDR2 sequences are KGHSH and LQKENI. CDR3 loop: CASSPEGNTEAFF. CDR3 sequence (DNA): TGTGCCAGCTCACCAGAGGGGAACACTGAAGCTTTCTTT.

J is TRBJ1-2 and V is TRBV23-1; perhaps TRBD1 as D (6 bases). TRBV23-1 is an ORF, with its function uncertain. The CDR3 extends over 20 amino acids. V was cut by 2 bases and J by 6 bases, with 31 bases left in between. CDR3 in amino acids: CASSQRYTGTRPIGQNGYTF. As DNA, the CDR3 is TGCGCCAGCAGTCAACGATACACCGGGACAAGGCCCATTGGACAGAATGGCTACACCTTC.